These 12 T cell receptor beta chains came from one sample sequenced in a study of blood T cell repertoires in COVID-19. Profiling relied on immunoSEQ multiplex PCR, and the TCRdb table lists in-frame clones only, not all of them. The sample carries 150,000 or so clones, 70% to 90% recorded once. The specimen was peripheral blood. The source of these receptors is a woman between 65 and 79 years old with acute or convalescent COVID-19.

This chain connects TRBV25-1 to TRBJ1-1; weak D call: TRBD1 (5 bases). V lost 6 bases to trimming and J lost 2 bases, with 10 bases between them. CDR3 length equals 13 residues. Germline V gene sequence: CDR1 MGHDK, CDR2 SYGVNS. The CDR3 region is CASRARVNTEAFF. CDR3 nucleotide sequence: TGTGCCAGCAGGGCCAGGGTTAACACTGAAGCTTTCTTT.

J is TRBJ1-3 and V is TRBV18; unclear D gene. Germline V gene data show CDR1 as KGHSH and CDR2 as LQKENI. The length of the CDR3 is 18 residues. V gave up 6 bases and J gave up 0 bases, with 21 bases separating them. CDR3 amino acids: CASSRGIGMPPSGNTIYF. CDR3 nucleotide sequence: TGTGCCAGCTCCCGGGGAATTGGTATGCCACCCTCTGGAAACACCATATATTTT.

The chain has TRBV19 and TRBJ1-5, with no clear D. The V and J ends lost 5 bases and 0 bases respectively, with 11 bases between them. The CDR3 consists of 15 residues. CDR1 LNHDA and CDR2 SQIVND come from the germline V gene (reference sequence). This chain's CDR3 is CASSPGSNSNQPQHF. The DNA of the CDR3 is TGTGCCAGTAGTCCAGGATCTAATAGCAATCAGCCCCAGCATTTT.

The rearrangement uses TRBV27 and TRBJ1-2, with D unresolved. Germline V gene lookup returns CDR1 MNHEY and CDR2 SMNVEV (reference sequence). The CDR3 covers 12 residues. The germline V and J ends were trimmed by 2 bases and 8 bases, with 9 bases remaining between them. The CDR3 reads CASSLKTMGYTF. The CDR3 bases are TGTGCCAGCAGTTTAAAGACTATGGGCTACACCTTC.

V gene TRBV6-5 combines with J gene TRBJ2-1, with TRBD1 matching over 12 bases. The CDR3 totals 15 residues. Germline V gives CDR1 MNHEY, CDR2 SVGAGI. V shed 9 bases, J shed 6 bases, and the junction held 9 bases outside the gene matches. The CDR3 here is CASGTGGLGGNEQFF. For the CDR3, the DNA is TGTGCCAGTGGGACAGGGGGCCTTGGGGGCAATGAGCAGTTCTTC.

This sequence joins TRBV3-1 (or the pseudogene TRBV3-2) and TRBJ1-5; D uncertain. The CDR3 is 15 residues long. The germline V gene has CDR1 LGHDT and CDR2 YNNKEL (reference sequence). Trimming removed 1 base from V and 2 bases from J, with 9 bases in between. The CDR3 reads CASSQGHGGNQPQHF. The CDR3 DNA reads as TGTGCCAGCAGCCAAGGACACGGTGGCAATCAGCCCCAGCATTTT.

The chain is built from TRBV28 and TRBJ1-1; 7 bases align to TRBD1. Germline assignment: CDR1 MDHEN and CDR2 SYDVKM. Trimming cost V 6 bases and J 5 bases; bases outside gene matches: 15. CDR3 length equals 16 residues. The CDR3 protein is CASRTRDRWVGTEAFF. CDR3 nucleotide sequence: TGTGCCAGCAGAACCCGGGACAGATGGGTAGGAACTGAAGCTTTCTTT.

The chain links TRBV4-1 to TRBJ1-2; 9 bases are a match to TRBD1. The CDR3 has 13 residues. The V gene end was trimmed by 3 bases and the J gene end by 7 bases; junction bases not matched to a gene: 3. From germline, CDR1 is MGHRA and CDR2 YSYEKL. CDR3 coding DNA: TGCGCCAGCAGCCACGGACAGGGGTTTGGCTACACCTTC. It specifies CASSHGQGFGYTF.

The chain has TRBV19 and TRBJ1-2; the D gene is possibly TRBD1 (5 bases). Germline assignment: CDR1 LNHDA and CDR2 SQIVND (reference sequence). This CDR3 spans 14 amino acids. V was cut by 4 bases and J by 6 bases, with 15 bases left in between. CDR3: CASSRDDSAHGYTF. In DNA, the CDR3 is TGTGCCAGTAGTAGAGATGACAGTGCCCATGGCTACACCTTC.

The chain joins TRBV2 to TRBJ1-2, with D uncertain. V gave up 3 bases and J gave up 7 bases, with 12 bases separating them. CDR3 length: 13 amino acids. Germline-derived CDR1 and CDR2 are SNHLY and FYNNEI. The CDR3 DNA is TGTGCCAGCAGTGATTCAGGCCTGGGTGGCTACACCTTC. It encodes CASSDSGLGGYTF.

The V gene is TRBV28, the J gene TRBJ1-2, with D tentatively TRBD1 (5 bases). Germline V gives CDR1 MDHEN, CDR2 SYDVKM. V was cut by 3 bases and J by 4 bases, with 15 bases left in between. The CDR3 loop spans 15 amino acids. The CDR3, as DNA: TGTGCCAGCAGTTTGGTGGCGACAGCGTCCTATGGCTACACCTTC. Its protein is CASSLVATASYGYTF.

This chain uses TRBV19 with TRBJ2-3; TRBD2 matches at 12 bases. This CDR3 contains 16 residues. The J segment lost 5 bases and the V segment lost 5 bases, leaving 8 bases of the junction unmatched. Looked up from germline, CDR1 is LNHDA and CDR2 is SQIVND (reference sequence). The CDR3 spells CASSLASGGARDTQYF. The DNA for the CDR3 is TGTGCCAGTAGTCTGGCTAGCGGGGGGGCCAGAGATACGCAGTATTTT.